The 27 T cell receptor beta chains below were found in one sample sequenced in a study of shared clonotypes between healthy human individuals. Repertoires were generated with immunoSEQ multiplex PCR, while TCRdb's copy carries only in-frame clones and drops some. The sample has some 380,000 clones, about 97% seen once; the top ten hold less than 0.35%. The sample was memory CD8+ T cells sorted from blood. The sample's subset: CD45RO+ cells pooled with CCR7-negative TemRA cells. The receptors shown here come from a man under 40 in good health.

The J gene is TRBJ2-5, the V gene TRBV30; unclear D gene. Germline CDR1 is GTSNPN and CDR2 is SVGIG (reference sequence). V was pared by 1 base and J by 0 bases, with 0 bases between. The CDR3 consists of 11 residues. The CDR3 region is CAWSDQETQYF. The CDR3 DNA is TGTGCCTGGAGTGACCAAGAGACCCAGTACTTC. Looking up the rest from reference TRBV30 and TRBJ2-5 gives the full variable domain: SQTIHQWPATLVQPVGSPLSLECTVEGTSNPNLYWYRQAAGRGLQLLFYSVGIGQISSEVPQNLSASRPQDRQFILSSKKLLLSDSGFYLCAWSDQETQYFGPGTRLLVL.

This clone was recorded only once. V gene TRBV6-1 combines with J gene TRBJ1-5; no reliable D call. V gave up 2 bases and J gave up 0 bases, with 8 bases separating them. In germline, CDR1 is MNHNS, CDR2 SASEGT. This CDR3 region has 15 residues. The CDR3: CASSEWRGSNQPQHF. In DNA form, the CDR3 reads TGTGCCAGCAGTGAATGGCGGGGTAGCAATCAGCCCCAGCATTTT.

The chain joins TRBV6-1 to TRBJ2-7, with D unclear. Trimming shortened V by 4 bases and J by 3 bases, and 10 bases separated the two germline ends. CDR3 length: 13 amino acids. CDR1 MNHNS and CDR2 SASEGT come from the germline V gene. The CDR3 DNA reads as TGTGCCAGCAGTGCTGGGCCGGACTACGAGCAGTACTTC. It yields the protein CASSAGPDYEQYF.

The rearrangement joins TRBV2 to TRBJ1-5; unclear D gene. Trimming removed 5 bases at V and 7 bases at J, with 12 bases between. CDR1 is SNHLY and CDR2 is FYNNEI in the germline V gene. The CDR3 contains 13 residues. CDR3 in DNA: TGTGCCAGCAGTAAAGAGATTGTCCAGCCCCAGCATTTT. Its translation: CASSKEIVQPQHF.

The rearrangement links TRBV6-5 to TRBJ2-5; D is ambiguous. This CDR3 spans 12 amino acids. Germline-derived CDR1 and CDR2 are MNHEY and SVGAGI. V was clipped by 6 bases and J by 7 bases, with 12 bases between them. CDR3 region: CASSRGPGTQYF. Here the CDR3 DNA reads TGTGCCAGCAGCCGTGGGCCTGGGACCCAGTACTTC.

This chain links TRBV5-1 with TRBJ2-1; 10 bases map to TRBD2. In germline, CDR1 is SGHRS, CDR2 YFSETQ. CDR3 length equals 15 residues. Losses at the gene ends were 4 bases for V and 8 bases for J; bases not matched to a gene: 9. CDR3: CASSPGLASGDEQFF. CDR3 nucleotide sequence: TGCGCCAGCAGCCCGGGACTAGCGAGCGGCGATGAGCAGTTCTTC.

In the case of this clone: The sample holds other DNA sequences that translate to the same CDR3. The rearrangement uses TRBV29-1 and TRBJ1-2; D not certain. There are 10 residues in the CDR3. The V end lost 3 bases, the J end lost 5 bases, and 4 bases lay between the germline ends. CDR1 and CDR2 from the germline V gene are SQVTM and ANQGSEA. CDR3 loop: CSVEAYGYTF. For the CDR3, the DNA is TGCAGCGTTGAGGCTTATGGCTACACCTTC.

CDR3 protein: CASSWEPGQGLETQYF. The DNA for the CDR3 is TGTGCCAGCAGCTGGGAGCCGGGACAGGGTTTGGAGACCCAGTACTTC. The genes are TRBV7-2 and TRBJ2-5; 9 positions agree with TRBD1. Trimming at V came to 4 bases and at J to 5 bases, leaving 11 bases not matched to a gene. This CDR3 region has 16 residues. Germline V gene data show CDR1 as SGHTA and CDR2 as FQGNSA.

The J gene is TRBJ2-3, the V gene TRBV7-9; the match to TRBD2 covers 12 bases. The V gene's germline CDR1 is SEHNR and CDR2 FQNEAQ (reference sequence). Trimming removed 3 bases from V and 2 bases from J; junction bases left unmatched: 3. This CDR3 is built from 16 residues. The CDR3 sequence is CASSFRLAGATDTQYF. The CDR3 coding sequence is TGTGCCAGCAGCTTCAGACTAGCGGGAGCCACAGATACGCAGTATTTT.

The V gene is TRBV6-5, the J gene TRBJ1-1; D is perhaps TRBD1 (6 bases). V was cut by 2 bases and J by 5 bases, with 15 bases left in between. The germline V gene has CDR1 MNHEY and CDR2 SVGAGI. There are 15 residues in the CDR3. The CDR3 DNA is TGTGCCAGCAGTTACCGGGCAGGGGAGGGGACTGAAGCTTTCTTT. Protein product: CASSYRAGEGTEAFF.

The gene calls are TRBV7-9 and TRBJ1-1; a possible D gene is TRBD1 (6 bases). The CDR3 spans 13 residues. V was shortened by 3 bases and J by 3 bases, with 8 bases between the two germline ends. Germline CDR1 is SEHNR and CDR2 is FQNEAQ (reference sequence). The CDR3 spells CASSFSGDTEAFF. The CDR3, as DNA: TGTGCCAGCAGCTTTTCAGGGGACACTGAAGCTTTCTTT.

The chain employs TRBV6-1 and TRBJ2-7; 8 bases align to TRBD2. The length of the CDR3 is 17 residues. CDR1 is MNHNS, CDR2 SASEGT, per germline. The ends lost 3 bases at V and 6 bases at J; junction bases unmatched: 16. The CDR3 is CASSDSVVLAGFSEQYF. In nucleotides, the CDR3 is TGTGCCAGCAGTGATTCGGTTGTCCTAGCGGGTTTTTCCGAGCAGTACTTC.

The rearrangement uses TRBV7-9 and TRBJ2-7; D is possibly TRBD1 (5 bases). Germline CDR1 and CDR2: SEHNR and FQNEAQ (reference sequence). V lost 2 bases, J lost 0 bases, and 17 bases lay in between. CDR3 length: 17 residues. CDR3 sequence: CASSLYGTGRSSYEQYF. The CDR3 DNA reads TGTGCCAGCAGCTTATACGGTACAGGACGGAGCTCCTACGAGCAGTACTTC.

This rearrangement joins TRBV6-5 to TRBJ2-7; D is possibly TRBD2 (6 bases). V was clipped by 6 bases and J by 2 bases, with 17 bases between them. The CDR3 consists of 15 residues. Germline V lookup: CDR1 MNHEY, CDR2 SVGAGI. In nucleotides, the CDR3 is TGTGCCAGCAGGCGGGCAGACGGGGGACCCTACGAGCAGTACTTC. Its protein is CASRRADGGPYEQYF.

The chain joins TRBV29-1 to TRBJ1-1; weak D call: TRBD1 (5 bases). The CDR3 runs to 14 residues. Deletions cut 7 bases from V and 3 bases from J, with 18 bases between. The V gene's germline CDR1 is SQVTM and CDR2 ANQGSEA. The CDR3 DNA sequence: TGCAGCGCTCGTTTCGGGGGACGGGACACTGAAGCTTTCTTT. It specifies CSARFGGRDTEAFF. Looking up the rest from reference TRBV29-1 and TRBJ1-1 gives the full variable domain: SAVISQKPSRDICQRGTSLTIQCQVDSQVTMMFWYRQQPGQSLTLIATANQGSEATYESGFVIDKFPISRPNLTFSTLTVSNMSPEDSSIYLCSARFGGRDTEAFFGQGTRLTVV.

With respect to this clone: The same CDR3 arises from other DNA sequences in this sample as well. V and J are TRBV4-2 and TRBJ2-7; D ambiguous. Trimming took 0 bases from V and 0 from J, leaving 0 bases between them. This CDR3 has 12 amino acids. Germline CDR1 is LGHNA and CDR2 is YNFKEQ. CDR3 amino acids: CASSQDSYEQYF. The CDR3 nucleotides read TGTGCCAGCAGCCAAGACTCCTACGAGCAGTACTTC.

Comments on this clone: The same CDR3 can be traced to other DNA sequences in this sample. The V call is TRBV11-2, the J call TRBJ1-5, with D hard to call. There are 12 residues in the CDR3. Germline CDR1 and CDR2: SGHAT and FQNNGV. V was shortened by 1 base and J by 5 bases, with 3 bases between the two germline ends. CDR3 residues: CASSLGDQPQHF. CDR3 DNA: TGTGCCAGCAGCTTAGGTGATCAGCCCCAGCATTTT. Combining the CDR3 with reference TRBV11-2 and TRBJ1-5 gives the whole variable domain EAGVAQSPRYKIIEKRQSVAFWCNPISGHATLYWYQQILGQGPKLLIQFQNNGVVDDSQLPKDRFSAERLKGVDSTLKIQPAKLEDSAVYLCASSLGDQPQHFGDGTRLSIL.

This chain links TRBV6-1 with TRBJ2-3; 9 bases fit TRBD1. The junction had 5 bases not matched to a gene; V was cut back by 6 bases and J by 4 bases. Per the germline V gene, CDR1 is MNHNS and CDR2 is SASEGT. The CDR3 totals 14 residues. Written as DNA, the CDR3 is TGTGCCAGCAGCAGGGACAGGGTCGCAGATACGCAGTATTTT. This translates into CASSRDRVADTQYF.

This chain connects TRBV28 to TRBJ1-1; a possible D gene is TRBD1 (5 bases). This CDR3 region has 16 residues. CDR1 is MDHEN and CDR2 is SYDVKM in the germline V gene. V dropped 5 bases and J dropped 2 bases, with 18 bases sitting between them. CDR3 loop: CASSTPGRRQNTEAFF. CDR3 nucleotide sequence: TGTGCCAGCAGTACCCCGGGACGGCGGCAAAACACTGAAGCTTTCTTT.

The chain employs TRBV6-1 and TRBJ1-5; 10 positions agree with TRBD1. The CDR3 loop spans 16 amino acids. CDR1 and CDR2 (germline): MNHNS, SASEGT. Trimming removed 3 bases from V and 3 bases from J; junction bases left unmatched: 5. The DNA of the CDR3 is TGTGCCAGCAGTGACAGACAGGGGGCCGTCAATCAGCCCCAGCATTTT. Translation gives CASSDRQGAVNQPQHF.

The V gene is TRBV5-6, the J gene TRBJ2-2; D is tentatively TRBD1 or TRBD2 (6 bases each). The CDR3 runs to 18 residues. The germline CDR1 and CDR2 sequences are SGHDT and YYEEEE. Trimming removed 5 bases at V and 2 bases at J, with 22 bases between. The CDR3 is CASREGSGTPLNTGELFF. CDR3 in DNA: TGTGCCAGCAGGGAGGGGTCCGGGACACCTTTAAACACCGGGGAGCTGTTTTTT.

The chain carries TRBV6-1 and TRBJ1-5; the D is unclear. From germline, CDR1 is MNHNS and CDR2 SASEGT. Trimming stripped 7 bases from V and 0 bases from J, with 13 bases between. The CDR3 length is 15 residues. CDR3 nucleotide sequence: TGTGCCAGCATATTTTACAAGGATAGCAATCAGCCCCAGCATTTT. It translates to CASIFYKDSNQPQHF.

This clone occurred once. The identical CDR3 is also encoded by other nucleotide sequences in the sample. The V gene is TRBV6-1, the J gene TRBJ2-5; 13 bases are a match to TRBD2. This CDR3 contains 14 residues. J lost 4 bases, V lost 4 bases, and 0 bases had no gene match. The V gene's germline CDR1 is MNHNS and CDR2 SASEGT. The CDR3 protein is CASSGTSGRETQYF. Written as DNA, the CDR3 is TGTGCCAGCAGTGGGACTAGCGGGAGAGAGACCCAGTACTTC.

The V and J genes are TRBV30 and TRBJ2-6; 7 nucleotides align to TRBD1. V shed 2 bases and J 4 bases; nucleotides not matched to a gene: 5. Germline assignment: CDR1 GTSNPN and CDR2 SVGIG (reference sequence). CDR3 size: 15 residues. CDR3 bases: TGTGCCTGGAGTAACAGGGGATCCGGGGCCAACGTCCTGACTTTC. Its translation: CAWSNRGSGANVLTF.

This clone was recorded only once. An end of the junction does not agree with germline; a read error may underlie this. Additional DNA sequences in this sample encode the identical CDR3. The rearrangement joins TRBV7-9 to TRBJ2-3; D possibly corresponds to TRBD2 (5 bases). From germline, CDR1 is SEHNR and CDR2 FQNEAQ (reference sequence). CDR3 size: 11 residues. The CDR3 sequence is CASSRGDTQYF. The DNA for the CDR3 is TGTGCCAGCAGCCGGGGTGATACACAGTATTTT.

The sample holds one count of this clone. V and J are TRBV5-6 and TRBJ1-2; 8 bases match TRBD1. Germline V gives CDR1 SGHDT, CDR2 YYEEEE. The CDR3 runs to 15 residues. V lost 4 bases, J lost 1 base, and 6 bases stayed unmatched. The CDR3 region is CASSRRDRYNYGYTF. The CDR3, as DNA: TGTGCCAGCAGCCGCCGGGACAGGTATAACTATGGCTACACCTTC.

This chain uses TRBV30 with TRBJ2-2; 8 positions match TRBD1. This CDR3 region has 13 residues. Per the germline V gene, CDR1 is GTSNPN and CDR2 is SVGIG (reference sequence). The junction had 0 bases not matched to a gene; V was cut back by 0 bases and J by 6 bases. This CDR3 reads CAWSVQGAGELFF. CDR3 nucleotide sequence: TGTGCCTGGAGTGTACAGGGGGCCGGGGAGCTGTTTTTT.